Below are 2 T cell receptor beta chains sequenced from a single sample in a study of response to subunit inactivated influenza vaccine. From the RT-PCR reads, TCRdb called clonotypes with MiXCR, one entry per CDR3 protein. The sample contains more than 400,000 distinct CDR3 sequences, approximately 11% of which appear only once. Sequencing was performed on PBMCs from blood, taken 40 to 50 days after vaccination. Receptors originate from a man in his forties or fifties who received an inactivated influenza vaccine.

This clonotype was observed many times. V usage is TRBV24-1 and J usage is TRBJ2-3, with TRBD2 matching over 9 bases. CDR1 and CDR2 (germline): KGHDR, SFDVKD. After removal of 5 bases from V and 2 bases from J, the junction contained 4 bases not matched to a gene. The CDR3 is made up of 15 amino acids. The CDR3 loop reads CATSVSGGNTDTQYF. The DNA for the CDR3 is TGTGCCACCAGTGTTAGCGGGGGCAACACAGATACGCAGTATTTT.

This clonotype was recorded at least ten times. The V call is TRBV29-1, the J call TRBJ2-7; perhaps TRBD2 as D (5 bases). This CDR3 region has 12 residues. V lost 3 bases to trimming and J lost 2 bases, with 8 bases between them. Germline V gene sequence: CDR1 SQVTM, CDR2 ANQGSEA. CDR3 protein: CSVDDGAYEQYF. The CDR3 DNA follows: TGCAGCGTTGACGACGGGGCCTACGAGCAGTACTTC.